The clone carrying this T cell receptor (beta chain) was detected ten times or more. Its antigen is unidentified. This sample was included in a study of T cells in Graves' hyperthyroidism and ophthalmopathy. Study summary: Blood from the periphery was taken at initial diagnosis, before any treatment. Study-wide points: A model of 13 V-J features distinguished ophthalmopathy from stable hyperthyroidism. The majority of expanded thyroid clonotypes above 0.001 also appeared in blood. Ophthalmopathy, which appeared later, was predicted by the model a median roughly 6.4 months before onset.

What was amplified from RNA transcripts were TCR beta CDR3 regions. A set of HTBI primers served as the primers for a first-round RT-PCR of the TCR CDR3. TCRdb reprocessed the multiplex PCR reads with MiXCR, giving one entry per CDR3 protein. The data contain 500,000 to 600,000 distinct CDR3 sequences, over 15% of them seen just once; the ten biggest clones take up 15% to 20%. CDR1 is KGHSH, CDR2 LQKENI, per germline. The germline V and J ends were trimmed by 0 bases and 1 base, with 3 bases remaining between them. The CDR3 totals 13 residues. The sequence was obtained from a woman younger than 35 with Graves' hyperthyroidism. The sample was blood. The chain uses TRBV18 and TRBJ2-5; D not certain. DNA of the CDR3: TGTGCCAGCTCACCACCGAGCCAAGAGACCCAGTACTTC. As protein: CASSPPSQETQYF.